The TCR beta chain under discussion was sequenced for a study of shared clonotypes between healthy human individuals. Produced via immunoSEQ multiplex PCR; TCRdb's table is partial and in-frame only. The sample includes fewer than 550,000 clones, roughly 79% of them seen just once. The CDR3 loop spans 13 amino acids. Germline CDR1 reads SQVTM; CDR2 reads ANQGSEA. The V and J ends lost 3 bases and 3 bases respectively, with 11 bases between them. The V gene is TRBV29-1, the J gene TRBJ2-5; D is uncertain. The material sequenced was PBMCs. The TCR originated in a woman aged 40 to 49 in good health. Some clones in this sample may be carry-over from other donors' samples. CDR3 in amino acids: CSVEPSPKETQYF. The CDR3 DNA follows: TGCAGCGTTGAGCCGTCTCCAAAAGAGACCCAGTACTTC.